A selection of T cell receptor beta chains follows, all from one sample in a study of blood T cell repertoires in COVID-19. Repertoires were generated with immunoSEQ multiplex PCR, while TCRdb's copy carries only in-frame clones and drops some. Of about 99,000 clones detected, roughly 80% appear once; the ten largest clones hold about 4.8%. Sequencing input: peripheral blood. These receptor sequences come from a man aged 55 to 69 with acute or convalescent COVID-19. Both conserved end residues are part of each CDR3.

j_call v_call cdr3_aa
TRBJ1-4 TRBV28 CASSPATGKDEKLFF
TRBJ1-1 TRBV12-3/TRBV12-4 CASRLTGGMEAFF
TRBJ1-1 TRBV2 CASSESLAGQAFF
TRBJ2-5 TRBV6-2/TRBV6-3 CASSYGGGETQYF
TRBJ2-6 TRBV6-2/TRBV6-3 CASSYAGTGANVLTF
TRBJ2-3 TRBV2 CASSAISGGETDTQYF
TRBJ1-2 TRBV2 CASSGQGADYGYTF
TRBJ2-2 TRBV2 CASRAGGWTGELFF
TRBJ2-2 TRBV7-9 CASSGQGGAGELFF
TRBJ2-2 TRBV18 CASSPLTSGNTGELFF
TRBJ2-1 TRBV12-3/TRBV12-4 CASSLGGGLEQFF
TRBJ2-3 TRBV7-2 CASSLPTSGTDTQYF
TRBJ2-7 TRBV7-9 CASSLVGTRYEQYF
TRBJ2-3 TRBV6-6 CASKLTVSADTQYF
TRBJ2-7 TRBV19 CASSYSGRGAYEQYF
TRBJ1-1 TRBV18 CASSPTVLVNTEAFF
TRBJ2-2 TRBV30 CASDTSNTGELFF
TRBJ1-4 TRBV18 CASSLYTIKRGPREKLFF
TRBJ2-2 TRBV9 CASSTQSSSNTGELFF
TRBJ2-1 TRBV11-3 CASSATSGKRSEQFF
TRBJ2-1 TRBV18 CASSPLANEQFF
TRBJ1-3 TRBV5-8 CASSREISGNTIYF
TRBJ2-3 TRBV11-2 CASSFTTGTDTQYF
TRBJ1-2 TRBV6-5 CASIRSREANYGYTF
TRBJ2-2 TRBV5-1 CASSTDRGLTPPYTGELFF
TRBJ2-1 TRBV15 CATWASGMKNEQFF
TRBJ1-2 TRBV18 CASSDRSSYGYTF
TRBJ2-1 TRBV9 CASSVSGGTYNEQFF
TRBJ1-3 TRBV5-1 CASSLTGVRNTIYF
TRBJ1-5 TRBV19 CASREGAGINQPQHF
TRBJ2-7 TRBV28 CASSSSTASAYEQYF
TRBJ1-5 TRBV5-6 CASSLASGYSNQPQHF
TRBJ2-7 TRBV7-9 CASSLSAGEQYF
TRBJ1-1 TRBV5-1 CASQTTGNTEAFF
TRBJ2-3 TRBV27 CASSLGQSPPTDTQYF
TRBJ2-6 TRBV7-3 CASSSPGDRASGANVLTF
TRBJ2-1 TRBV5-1 CASTGGAGRWDEQFF
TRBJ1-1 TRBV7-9 CASLGQMNTEAFF
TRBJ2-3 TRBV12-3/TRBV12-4 CASSFEGETSQYF
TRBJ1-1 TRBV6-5 CASSYRTGDTEAFF
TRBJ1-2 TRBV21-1 CASSKALGTGRTNYGYTF
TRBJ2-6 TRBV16 CASSQQGPGANVLTF
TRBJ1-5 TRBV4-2 CASSQDRANQPQHF
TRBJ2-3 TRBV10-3 CAIRPGLAGGQSTDTQYF
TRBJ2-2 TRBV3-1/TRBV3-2 CASSQGQFANTGELFF
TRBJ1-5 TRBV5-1 CASSPGQGDQPQHF
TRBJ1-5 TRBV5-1 CASSVDRNQPQHF
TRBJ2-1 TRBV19 CASSIGSSGGPNEQFF
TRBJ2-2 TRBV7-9 CASSLGGLVGGELFF
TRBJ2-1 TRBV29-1 CSVSRGNNEQFF
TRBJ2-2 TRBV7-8 CASTQGARTGELFF
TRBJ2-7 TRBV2 CASTVADWTYEQYF
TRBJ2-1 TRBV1 CTSSQDERGGKNEQFF